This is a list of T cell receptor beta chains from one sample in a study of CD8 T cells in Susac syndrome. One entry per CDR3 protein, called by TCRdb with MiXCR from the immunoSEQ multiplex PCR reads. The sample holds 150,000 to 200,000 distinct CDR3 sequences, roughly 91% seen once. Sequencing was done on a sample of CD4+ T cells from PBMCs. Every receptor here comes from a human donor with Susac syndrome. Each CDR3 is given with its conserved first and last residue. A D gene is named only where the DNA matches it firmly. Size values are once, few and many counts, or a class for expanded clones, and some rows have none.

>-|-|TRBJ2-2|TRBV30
CAWSRITGELFF
TGTGCCTGGAGCAGGATTACCGGGGAGCTGTTTTTT
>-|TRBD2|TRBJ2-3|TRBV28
CASSVAGGPTDTQYF
TGTGCCAGCAGCGTAGCGGGAGGTCCAACTGATACGCAGTATTTT
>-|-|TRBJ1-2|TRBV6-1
CAGFKFRGPNYGYTF
TGTGCCGGCTTCAAGTTCCGTGGGCCTAACTATGGCTACACCTTC
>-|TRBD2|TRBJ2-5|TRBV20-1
CSARRLAASQETQYF
TGCAGTGCTCGGAGACTAGCGGCGTCACAAGAGACCCAGTACTTC
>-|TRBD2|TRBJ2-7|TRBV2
CASSELFPLAGYSYEQYF
TGTGCCAGCAGTGAATTATTCCCACTAGCGGGTTACTCCTACGAGCAGTACTTC
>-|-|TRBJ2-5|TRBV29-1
CSTGLMGGQETQYF
TGCAGCACGGGGCTGATGGGTGGGCAAGAGACCCAGTACTTC
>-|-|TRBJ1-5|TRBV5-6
CASSLRGRNQPQHF
TGTGCCAGCAGCCTCCGGGGGCGCAATCAGCCCCAGCATTTT
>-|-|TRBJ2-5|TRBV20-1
CSARETGTDTQYF
TGCAGTGCTAGAGAAACAGGGACCGACACCCAGTACTTC
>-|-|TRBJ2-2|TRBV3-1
CASSQDTGTRNTGELFF
TGTGCCAGCAGCCAGGATACCGGGACACGAAACACCGGGGAGCTGTTTTTT
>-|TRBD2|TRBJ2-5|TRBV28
CASSLASGAGETQYF
TGTGCCAGCAGTTTAGCTAGCGGGGCCGGAGAGACCCAGTACTTC
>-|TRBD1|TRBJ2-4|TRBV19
CASSGRGSKAKNIQYF
TGTGCCAGTAGTGGCAGGGGGAGTAAGGCCAAAAACATTCAGTACTTC
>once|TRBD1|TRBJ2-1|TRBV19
CASSYRGSGSYNEQFF
TGTGCCAGTAGTTACAGGGGGTCTGGATCCTACAATGAGCAGTTCTTC
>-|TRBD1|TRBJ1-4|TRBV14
CASSPRTGGEKLFF
TGTGCCAGCAGTCCTAGGACAGGGGGCGAAAAACTGTTTTTT
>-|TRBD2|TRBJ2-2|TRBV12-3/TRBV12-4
CASRFRTSGVGTGELFF
TGTGCCAGCAGATTTAGGACTAGCGGGGTTGGAACCGGGGAGCTGTTTTTT
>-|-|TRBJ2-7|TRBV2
CAIPKDKRPYEQYF
TGTGCCATTCCCAAAGACAAGCGACCCTACGAGCAGTACTTC
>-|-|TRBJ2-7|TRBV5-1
CASSGASKSSYEQYF
TGCGCCAGCAGCGGCGCTTCAAAAAGCTCCTACGAGCAGTACTTC
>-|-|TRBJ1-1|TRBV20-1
CSARRGGSNTEAFF
TGCAGTGCTAGGAGGGGGGGTAGTAACACTGAAGCTTTCTTT
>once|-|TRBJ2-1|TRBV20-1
CSAQKTDFSKYNEQFF
TGCAGTGCTCAAAAAACGGACTTCTCAAAATACAATGAGCAGTTCTTC
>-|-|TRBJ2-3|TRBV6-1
CASRPQQDGTDTQYF
TGTGCCAGCAGACCCCAACAGGACGGCACAGATACGCAGTATTTT
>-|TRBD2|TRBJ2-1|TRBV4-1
CASSQDMGLAGGGDEQFF
TGCGCCAGCAGCCAAGATATGGGCCTAGCGGGTGGCGGGGATGAGCAGTTCTTC
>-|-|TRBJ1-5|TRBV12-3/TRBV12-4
CASSFVGLDNQPQHF
TGTGCCAGCAGTTTCGTGGGATTAGACAATCAGCCCCAGCATTTT
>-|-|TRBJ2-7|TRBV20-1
CSARVVGVAYEQYF
TGCAGTGCTAGAGTTGTGGGGGTAGCCTACGAGCAGTACTTC
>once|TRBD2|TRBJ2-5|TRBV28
CASSTRLAEETQYF
TGTGCCAGCAGTACCAGACTAGCGGAAGAGACCCAGTACTTC
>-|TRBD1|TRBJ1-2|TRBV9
CASSVAPGGNYGYTF
TGTGCCAGCAGCGTAGCCCCAGGGGGGAACTATGGCTACACCTTC
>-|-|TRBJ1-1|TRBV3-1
CASSQRGALHRNTEAFF
TGTGCCAGCAGCCAACGGGGGGCCCTACACAGGAACACTGAAGCTTTCTTT
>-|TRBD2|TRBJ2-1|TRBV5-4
CASSSTSGDVNEQFF
TGTGCCAGCAGCTCTACTAGCGGGGACGTCAATGAGCAGTTCTTC
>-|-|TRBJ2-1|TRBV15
CATSRGTPNEQFF
TGTGCCACCAGCAGAGGGACGCCTAATGAGCAGTTCTTC
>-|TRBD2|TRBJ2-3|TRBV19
CASSLTSGVSPDTQYF
TGTGCCAGTAGTTTGACTAGCGGGGTGTCTCCAGATACGCAGTATTTT
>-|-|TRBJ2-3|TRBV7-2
CASSAGTSFTDTQYF
TGTGCCAGCAGCGCCGGGACGTCATTCACAGATACGCAGTATTTT
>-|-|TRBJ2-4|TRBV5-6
CASSSGLAKNIQYF
TGTGCCAGCAGTTCTGGCTTAGCCAAAAACATTCAGTACTTC
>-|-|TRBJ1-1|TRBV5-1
CASSLWGENTEAFF
TGCGCCAGCAGCTTGTGGGGGGAGAACACTGAAGCTTTCTTT
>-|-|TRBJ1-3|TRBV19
CASGDLNTIYF
TGTGCCAGCGGGGACCTCAACACCATATATTTT
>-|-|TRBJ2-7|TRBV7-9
CASSLGITYEQYF
TGTGCCAGCAGCTTGGGAATTACCTACGAGCAGTACTTC
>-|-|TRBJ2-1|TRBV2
CASIEDMFSYNEQFF
TGTGCCAGCATCGAGGATATGTTCTCCTACAATGAGCAGTTCTTC
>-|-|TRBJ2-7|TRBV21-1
CASSKVGTGTKINYEQYF
-
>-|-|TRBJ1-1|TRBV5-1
CASTGEVTEAFF
TGCGCCAGCACAGGGGAAGTCACTGAAGCTTTCTTT
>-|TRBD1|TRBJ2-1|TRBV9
CASSSRTGWEQFF
TGTGCCAGCAGCTCCCGGACAGGGTGGGAGCAGTTCTTC
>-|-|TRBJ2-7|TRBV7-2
CASSLVQGGNYEQYF
TGTGCCAGCAGCTTAGTACAGGGAGGGAACTACGAGCAGTACTTC
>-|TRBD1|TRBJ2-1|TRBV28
CASTPGDRDDGEQFF
TGTGCCAGCACCCCAGGGGACAGGGACGACGGTGAGCAGTTCTTC